This TCR beta chain was captured in a study of control samples from healthy donors and cancer patients. Sequencing used immunoSEQ multiplex PCR; TCRdb keeps in-frame clones, though not all of them. The data show about 12,000 clones, approximately 94% seen once. The ends were cut back, 3 bases at V and 0 bases at J, with 17 bases in the middle. Looked up from germline, CDR1 is SGHAT and CDR2 is FQNNGV. The CDR3 totals 17 residues. The source material was PBMCs. The clonotype was recovered from an older man with head and neck cancer. The chain couples TRBV11-2 to TRBJ1-1; D might be TRBD1 (6 bases). The CDR3: CASSFRGLGAMNTEAFF. Written as DNA, the CDR3 is TGTGCCAGCAGCTTTCGGGGGCTTGGGGCCATGAACACTGAAGCTTTCTTT.